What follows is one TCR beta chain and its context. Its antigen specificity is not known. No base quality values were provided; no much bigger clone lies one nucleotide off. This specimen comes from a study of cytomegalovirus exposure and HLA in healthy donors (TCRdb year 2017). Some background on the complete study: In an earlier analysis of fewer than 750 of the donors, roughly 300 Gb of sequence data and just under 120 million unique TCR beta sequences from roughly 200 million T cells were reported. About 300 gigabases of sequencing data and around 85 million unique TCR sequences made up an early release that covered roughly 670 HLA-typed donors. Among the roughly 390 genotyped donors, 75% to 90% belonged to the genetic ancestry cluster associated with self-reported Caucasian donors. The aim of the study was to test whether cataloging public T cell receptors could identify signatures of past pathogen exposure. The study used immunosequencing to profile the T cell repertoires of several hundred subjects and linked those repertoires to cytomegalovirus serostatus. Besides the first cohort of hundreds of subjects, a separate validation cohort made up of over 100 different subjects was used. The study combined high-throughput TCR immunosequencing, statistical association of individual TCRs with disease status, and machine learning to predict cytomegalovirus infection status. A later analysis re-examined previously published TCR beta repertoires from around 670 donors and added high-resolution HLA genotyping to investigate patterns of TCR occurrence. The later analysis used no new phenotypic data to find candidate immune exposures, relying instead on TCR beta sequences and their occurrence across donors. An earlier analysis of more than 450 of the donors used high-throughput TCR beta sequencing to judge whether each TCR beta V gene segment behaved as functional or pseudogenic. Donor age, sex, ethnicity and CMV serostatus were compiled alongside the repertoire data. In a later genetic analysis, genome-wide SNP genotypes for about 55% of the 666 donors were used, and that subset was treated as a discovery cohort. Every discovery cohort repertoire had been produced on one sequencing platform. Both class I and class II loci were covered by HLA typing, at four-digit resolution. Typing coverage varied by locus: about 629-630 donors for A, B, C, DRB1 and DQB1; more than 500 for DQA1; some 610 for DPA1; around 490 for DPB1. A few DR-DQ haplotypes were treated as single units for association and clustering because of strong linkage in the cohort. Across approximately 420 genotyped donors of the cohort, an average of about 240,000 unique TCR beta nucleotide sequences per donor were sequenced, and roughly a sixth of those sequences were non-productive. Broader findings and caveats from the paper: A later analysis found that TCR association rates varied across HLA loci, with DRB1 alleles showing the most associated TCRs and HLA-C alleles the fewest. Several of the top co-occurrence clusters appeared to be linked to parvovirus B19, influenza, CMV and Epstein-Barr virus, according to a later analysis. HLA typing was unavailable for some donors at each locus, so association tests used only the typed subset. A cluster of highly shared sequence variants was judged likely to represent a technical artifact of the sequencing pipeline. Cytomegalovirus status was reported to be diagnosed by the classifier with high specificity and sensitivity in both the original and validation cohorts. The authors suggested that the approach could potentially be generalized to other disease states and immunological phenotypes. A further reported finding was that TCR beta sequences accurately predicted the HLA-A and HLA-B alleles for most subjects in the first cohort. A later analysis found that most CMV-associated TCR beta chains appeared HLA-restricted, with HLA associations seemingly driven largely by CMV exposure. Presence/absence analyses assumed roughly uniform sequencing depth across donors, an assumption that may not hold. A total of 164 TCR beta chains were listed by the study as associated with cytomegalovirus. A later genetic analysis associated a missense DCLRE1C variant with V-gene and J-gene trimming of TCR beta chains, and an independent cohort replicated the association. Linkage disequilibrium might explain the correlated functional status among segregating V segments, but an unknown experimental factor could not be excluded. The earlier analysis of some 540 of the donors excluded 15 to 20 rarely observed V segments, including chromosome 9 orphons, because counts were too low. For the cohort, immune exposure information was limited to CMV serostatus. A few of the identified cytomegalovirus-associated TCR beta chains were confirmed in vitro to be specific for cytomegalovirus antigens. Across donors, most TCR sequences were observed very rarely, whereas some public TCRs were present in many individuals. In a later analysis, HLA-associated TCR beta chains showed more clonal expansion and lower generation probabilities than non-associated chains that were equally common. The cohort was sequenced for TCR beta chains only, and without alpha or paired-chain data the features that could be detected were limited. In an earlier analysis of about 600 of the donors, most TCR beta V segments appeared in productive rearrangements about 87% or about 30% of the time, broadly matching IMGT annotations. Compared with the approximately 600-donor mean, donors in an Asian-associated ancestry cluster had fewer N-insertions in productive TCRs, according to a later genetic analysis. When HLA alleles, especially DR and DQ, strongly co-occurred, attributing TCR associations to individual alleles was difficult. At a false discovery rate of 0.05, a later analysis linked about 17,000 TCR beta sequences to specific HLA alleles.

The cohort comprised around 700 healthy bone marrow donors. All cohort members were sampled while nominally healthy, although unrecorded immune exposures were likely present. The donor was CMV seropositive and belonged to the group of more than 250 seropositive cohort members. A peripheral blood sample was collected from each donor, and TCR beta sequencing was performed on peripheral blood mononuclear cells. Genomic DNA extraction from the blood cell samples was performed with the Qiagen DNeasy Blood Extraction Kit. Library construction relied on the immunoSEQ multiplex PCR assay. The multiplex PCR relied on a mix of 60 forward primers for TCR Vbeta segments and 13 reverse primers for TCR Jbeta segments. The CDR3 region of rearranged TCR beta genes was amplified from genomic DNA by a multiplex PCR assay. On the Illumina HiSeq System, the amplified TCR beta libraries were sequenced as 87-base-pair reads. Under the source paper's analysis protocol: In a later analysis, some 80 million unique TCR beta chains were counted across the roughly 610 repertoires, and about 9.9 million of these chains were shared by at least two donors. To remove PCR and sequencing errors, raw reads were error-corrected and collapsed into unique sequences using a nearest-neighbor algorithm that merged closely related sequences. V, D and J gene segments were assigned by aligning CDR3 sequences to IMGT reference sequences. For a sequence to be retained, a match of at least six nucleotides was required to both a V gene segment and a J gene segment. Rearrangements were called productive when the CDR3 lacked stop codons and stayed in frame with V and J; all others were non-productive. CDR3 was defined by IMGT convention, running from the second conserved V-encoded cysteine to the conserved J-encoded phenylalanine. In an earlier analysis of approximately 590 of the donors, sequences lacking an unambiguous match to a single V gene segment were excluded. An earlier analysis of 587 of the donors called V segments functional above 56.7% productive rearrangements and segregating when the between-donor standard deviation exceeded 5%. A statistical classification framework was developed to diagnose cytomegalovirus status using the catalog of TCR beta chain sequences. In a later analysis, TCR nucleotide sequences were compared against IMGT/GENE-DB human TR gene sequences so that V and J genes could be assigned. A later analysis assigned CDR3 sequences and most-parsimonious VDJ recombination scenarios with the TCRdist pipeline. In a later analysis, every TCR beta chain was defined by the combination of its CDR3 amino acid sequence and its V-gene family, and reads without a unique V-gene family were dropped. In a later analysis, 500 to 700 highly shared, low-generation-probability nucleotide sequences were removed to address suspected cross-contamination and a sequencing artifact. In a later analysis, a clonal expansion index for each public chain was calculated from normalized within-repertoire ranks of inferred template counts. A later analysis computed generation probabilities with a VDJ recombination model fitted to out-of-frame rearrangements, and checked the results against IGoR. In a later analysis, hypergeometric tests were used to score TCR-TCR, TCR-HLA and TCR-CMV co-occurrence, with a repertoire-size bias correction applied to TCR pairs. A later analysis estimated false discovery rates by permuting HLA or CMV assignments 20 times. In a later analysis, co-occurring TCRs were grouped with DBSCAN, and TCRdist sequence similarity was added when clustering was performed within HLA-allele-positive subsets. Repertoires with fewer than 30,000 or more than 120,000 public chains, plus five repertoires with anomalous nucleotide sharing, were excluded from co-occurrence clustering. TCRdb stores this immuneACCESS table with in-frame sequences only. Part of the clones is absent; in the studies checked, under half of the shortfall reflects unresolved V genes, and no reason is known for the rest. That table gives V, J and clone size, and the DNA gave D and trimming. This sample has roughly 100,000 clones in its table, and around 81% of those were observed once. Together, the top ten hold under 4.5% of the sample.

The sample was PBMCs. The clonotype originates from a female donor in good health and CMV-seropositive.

The DNA reads TGTGCCTCCAGGGCCCAAATAAACACTGAAGCTTTCTTT. Its protein is CASRAQINTEAFF. Recombination joined TRBV11-2 with TRBJ1-1, and the D gene may be TRBD1, 5 bases matching. CDR1 SGHAT and CDR2 FQNNGV were looked up in the germline V gene. V is pared back by 11 bases and J by 2 bases, with 15 bases lying between the germline termini. The CDR3 has 13 amino acids, counting the end cysteine and phenylalanine. Just the 39-base CDR3 DNA is kept, in frame starting at base 1. With the rest looked up from the reference TRBV11-2 and TRBJ1-1 genes rather than sequenced, the full variable domain is EAGVAQSPRYKIIEKRQSVAFWCNPISGHATLYWYQQILGQGPKLLIQFQNNGVVDDSQLPKDRFSAERLKGVDSTLKIQPAKLEDSAVYLCASRAQINTEAFFGQGTRLTVV.